This TCR beta chain was obtained from a study of regulatory T cells in long-lasting Graves disease (dated by TCRdb to the early 2020s). About the full investigation: Newly diagnosed Graves' disease patients had taken antithyroid drugs for less than 3 months. A total of around 35 samples underwent TCR sequencing, from about 13 patients with persistent Graves' disease and roughly 20 patients with newly diagnosed Graves' disease. Persistent Graves' disease patients were compared with newly diagnosed Graves' disease patients by peripheral blood TCR sequencing and RNA sequencing. The study took place in China and was registered as a clinical trial.

The meaning of the sample's time point label: newly diagnosed GD, antithyroid drugs for less than 3 months. For both TCR sequencing and RNA sequencing, RNA was extracted from PBMCs using TRIzol. The diagnosis of Graves' disease was made according to American Thyroid Association guidelines. The patients came from an endocrinology department in Xi'an, China. From each patient, about 8.9 milliliters of peripheral blood was collected into an EDTA anticoagulant tube. PBMCs were isolated by Ficoll Paque Plus density gradient separation without further T cell sorting. An Agilent 2100 Bioanalyzer and agarose gel were used to check RNA quality, and a NanoDrop 2000 was used to measure RNA concentration. The paper as a whole reports these results and caveats: A larger number of public clonotypes was shared among persistent patients (approximately 2,500) than among newly diagnosed patients (approximately 1,000). Sequencing and analysis were limited to the TCR beta chain. Compared with newly diagnosed patients, patients with persistent Graves' disease had lower TCR Shannon entropy and fewer highly expanded clones, which suggests clonal expansion. The authors noted that the small sample size was a limitation that may lower accuracy. Peripheral blood alone was examined, since thyroid tissue, which constituted the primary lesion, could not be accessed.

This clonotype has just a few counts. The antigen this receptor binds is unknown. Nothing much larger sits one base from this clone, and base qualities are not available. Libraries were constructed by multiplex PCR. The instrument given in TCRdb is Illumina HiSeq 4000. TCR beta libraries were built with iRepertoire HTBI primers and Arm-PCR amplification of CDR3 regions. PCR products were gel purified before sequencing. Turning to the authors' computational methods: Across samples, 60 to 70 TRBV and around 15 TRBJ segments were identified and used for gene usage analysis of CDR3 amino acid clonotypes. Filtered high-quality paired reads were merged into contigs using COPE and FqMerger. BLAST was used to align contigs to the IMGT TRBV, TRBD and TRBJ reference genes, and CDR3 was defined following IMGT. Highly expanded clones were defined as clonotypes with a frequency above 0.1%. Repertoire diversity was measured by Shannon entropy, and V-J evenness by the Gini coefficient. A clonotype found in more than one individual was treated as public. TCRdb itself trimmed the public reads at Q25 with fastp, ran MiXCR and retained productive beta chains. Entries that share a CDR3 protein sequence are merged under the most common genes and DNA. TCRdb assigned the V and J calls; the authors' analysis was not used. The sample data list around 400,000 distinct CDR3 sequences, and approximately 10% of these were observed just once. The ten largest account for approximately 19% of the sample.

The data were also submitted as part of a second study, on T cells in Graves' hyperthyroidism and ophthalmopathy. The second study also describes: Stable Graves' hyperthyroidism was defined as the absence of progression to ophthalmopathy over 18 months of follow-up. Hyperthyroidism patients were newly diagnosed, with disease duration under 2 months, and aged 18 to 65 years. Patients with uncontrolled infections, other autoimmune diseases, pregnancy or lactation were excluded. Diagnoses were based on clinical symptoms, serum thyroxine and TRAb, thyroid ultrasound and orbital computed tomography. A first-round RT-PCR of the TCR CDR3 used the HTBI primer set with the Qiagen OneStep RT-PCR kit. Most expanded thyroid clonotypes (frequency above 0.001) were also detected in blood, a finding suggesting that blood repertoires may reflect thyroid immune responses. A 13 V-J signature model separated ophthalmopathy from stable hyperthyroidism, with just over 85% sensitivity and 81.08% specificity in cross-validation and 80%/75% in testing. In validation, progression to ophthalmopathy was predicted by the model with 70.59% sensitivity and under 85% specificity, a median of about 6 months before onset. A discovery cohort of 95 to 100 patients, 43 with Graves' ophthalmopathy and about 58 with stable Graves' hyperthyroidism, was used to find distinguishing TCR V-J signatures. Prospective prediction of ophthalmopathy was tested in an independent validation cohort consisting of some 19 hyperthyroidism patients and over 15 patients who later progressed to ophthalmopathy. The roughly 90 discovery patients were divided at random into training and test sets in a 7:3 ratio. The study also compared thyroid tissue and blood T-cell repertoires from five or six Graves' hyperthyroidism patients. After blood sampling, hyperthyroidism patients were treated with methimazole at a starting dose of 30 mg daily, and ophthalmopathy patients were treated with high-dose intravenous methylprednisolone. The libraries were constructed in a second round of multiplex PCR and then size-selected and purified. Sequencing of the libraries was done on an Illumina HiSeq2000 using paired-end 100 bp reads. SOAPnuke was used to process the raw data, throwing out any read that contained adapters or uncalled bases, had a mean Phred below 15, or lacked an exact constant-primer or identifier match. COPE v1.2.5 was used to merge high-quality paired reads, and clonotypes were defined as unique nucleotide sequences. MiTCR v1.1 was used to align clonotypes to the IMGT TRBV, TRBD and TRBJ reference segments. The analysis included only V-J combinations with a frequency above 0.0001, which together covered approximately 99% of the repertoires. The TCS score was defined as the ratio of F50 (clonal expansion) to E x V (chaos), calculated using BLOSUM62-based TCRdist between CDR3 peptides within each V-J. Welch's t-statistics and random forest reduced 450 to 600 V-J features to roughly 13, which were used in a naive Bayes classifier (R e1071). No statistical method was used to fix the sample size in advance, and group allocation was not hidden from the investigators. According to the paper, TCR Vbeta CDR3 sequencing was carried out on some 140 peripheral blood samples, which came from over 40 ophthalmopathy, some 73 hyperthyroidism and some 17 progressor patients.

The TCR was taken from a woman aged 18-35 years with Graves disease. Donor details come from another sample of the same person, matched by shared clones. Sequencing was performed on peripheral blood mononuclear cells (PBMCs), taken at new diagnosis, from a patient treated with antithyroid drugs.

The DNA sequence follows: TGTGCCAGCAGCGTGACCGGGGGATCCTACAATGAGCAGTTCTTC. This sequence encodes CASSVTGGSYNEQFF. Recombination linked TRBV9 to TRBJ2-1; a tentative D match to TRBD2 spans 6 bases. Including cysteine and phenylalanine, the CDR3 has 15 amino acids. This entry keeps only the CDR3 DNA: 45 bases, framed from base 1. V loses 2 bases, J loses 1 base, and the germline ends lie 10 bases apart. CDR1 and CDR2, looked up from the germline V gene, are SGDLS and YYNGEE.